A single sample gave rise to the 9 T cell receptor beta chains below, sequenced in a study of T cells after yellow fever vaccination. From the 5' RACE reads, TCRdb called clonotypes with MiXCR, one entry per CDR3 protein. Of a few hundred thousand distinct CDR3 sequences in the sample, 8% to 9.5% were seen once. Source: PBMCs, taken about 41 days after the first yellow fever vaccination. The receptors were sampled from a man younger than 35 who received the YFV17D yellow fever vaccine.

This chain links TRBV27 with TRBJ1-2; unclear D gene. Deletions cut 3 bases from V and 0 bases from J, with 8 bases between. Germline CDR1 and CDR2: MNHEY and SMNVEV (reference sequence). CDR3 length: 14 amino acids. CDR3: CASSFTGPNYGYTF. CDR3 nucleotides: TGTGCCAGCAGTTTCACTGGTCCTAACTATGGCTACACCTTC.

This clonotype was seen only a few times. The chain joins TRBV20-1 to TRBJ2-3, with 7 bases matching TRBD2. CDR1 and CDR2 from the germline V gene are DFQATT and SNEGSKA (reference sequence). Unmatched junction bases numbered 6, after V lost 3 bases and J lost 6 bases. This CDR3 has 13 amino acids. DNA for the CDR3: TGCAGTGCTAGTTTGGGGGGGACGGATACGCAGTATTTT. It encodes CSASLGGTDTQYF.

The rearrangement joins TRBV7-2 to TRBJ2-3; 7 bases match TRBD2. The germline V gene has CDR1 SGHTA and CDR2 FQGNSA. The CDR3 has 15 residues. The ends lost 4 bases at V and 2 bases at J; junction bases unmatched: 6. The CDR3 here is CASSSPSGYTDTQYF. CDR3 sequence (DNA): TGTGCCAGCAGCTCCCCTAGCGGCTACACAGATACGCAGTATTTT.

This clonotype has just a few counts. The CDR3 reads CASSPTGVRNNEQFF. Written as DNA, the CDR3 is TGTGCCAGCAGCCCCACAGGGGTAAGGAACAATGAGCAGTTCTTC. The chain couples TRBV5-4 to TRBJ2-1; 7 nucleotides line up with TRBD1. This CDR3 has 15 residues. V was pared by 4 bases and J by 5 bases, with 9 bases of the junction left unmatched. Germline CDR1 and CDR2: SGHNT and YYREEE (reference sequence).

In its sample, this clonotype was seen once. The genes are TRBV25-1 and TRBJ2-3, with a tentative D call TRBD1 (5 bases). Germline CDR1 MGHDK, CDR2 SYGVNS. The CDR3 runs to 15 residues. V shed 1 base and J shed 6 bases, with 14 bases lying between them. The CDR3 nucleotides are TGTGCCAGCAGTGAATTTCCGGACATTGCTGATACGCAGTATTTT. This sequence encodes CASSEFPDIADTQYF.

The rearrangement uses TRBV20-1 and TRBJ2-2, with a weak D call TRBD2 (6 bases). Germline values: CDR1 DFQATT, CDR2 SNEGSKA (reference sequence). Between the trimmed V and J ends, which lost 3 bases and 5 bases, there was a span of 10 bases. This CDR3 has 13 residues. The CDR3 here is CSASHGTTGELFF. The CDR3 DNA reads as TGCAGTGCTAGCCACGGGACTACCGGGGAGCTGTTTTTT.

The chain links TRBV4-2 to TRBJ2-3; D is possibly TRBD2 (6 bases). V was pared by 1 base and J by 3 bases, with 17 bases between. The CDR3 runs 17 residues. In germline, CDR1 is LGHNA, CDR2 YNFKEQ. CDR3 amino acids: CASSQVVGGVRTDTQYF. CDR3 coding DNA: TGTGCCAGCAGCCAAGTGGTAGGCGGGGTTCGGACAGATACGCAGTATTTT.

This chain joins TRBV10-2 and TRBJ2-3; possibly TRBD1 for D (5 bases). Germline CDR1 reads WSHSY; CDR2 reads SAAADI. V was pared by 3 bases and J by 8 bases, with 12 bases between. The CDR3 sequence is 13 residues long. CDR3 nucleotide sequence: TGCGCCAGCAGTGATCGAGTTAGGGGTACGCAGTATTTT. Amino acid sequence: CASSDRVRGTQYF.

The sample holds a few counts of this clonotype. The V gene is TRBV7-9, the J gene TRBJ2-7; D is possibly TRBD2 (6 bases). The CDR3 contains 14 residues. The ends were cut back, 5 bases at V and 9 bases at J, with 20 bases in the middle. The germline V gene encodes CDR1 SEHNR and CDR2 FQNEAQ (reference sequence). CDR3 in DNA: TGTGCCAGCAGCCTCGCCGGGGGTCGCGTTGGGCAGTACTTC. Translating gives CASSLAGGRVGQYF.